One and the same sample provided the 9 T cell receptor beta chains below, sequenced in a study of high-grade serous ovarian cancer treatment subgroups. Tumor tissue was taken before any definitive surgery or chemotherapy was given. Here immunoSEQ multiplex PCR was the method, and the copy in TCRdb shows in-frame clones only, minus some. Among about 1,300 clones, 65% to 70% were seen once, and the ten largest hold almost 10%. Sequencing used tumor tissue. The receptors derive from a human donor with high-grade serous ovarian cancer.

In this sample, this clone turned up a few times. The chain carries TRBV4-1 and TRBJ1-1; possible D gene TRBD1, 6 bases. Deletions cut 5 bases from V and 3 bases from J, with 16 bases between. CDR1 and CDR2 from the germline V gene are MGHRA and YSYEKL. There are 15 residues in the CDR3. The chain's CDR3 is CASSGGGGLDTEAFF. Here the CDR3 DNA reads TGCGCCAGCAGCGGAGGGGGAGGGCTGGACACTGAAGCTTTCTTT.

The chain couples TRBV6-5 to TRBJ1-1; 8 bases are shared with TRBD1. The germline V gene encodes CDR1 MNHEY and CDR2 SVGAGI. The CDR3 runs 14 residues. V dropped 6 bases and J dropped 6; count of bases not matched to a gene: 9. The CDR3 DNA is TGTGCCAGCAGCCGGACAGGGCTGGGGTCTGAAGCTTTCTTT. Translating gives CASSRTGLGSEAFF.

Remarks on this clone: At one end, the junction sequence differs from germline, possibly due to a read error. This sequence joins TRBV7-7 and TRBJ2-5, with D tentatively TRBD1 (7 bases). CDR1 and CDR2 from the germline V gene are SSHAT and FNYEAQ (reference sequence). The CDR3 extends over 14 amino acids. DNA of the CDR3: TGTGCTAGCAGCAGAACCCAGGGGGGAGAGACCCAGTACTTC. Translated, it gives CASSRTQGGETQYF.

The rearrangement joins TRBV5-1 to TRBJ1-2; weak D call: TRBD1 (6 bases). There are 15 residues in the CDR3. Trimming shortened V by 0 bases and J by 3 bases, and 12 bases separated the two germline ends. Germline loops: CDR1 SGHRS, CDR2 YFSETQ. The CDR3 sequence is CASSLDQGRDYGYTF. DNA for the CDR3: TGCGCCAGCAGCTTGGATCAGGGGCGGGACTATGGCTACACCTTC.

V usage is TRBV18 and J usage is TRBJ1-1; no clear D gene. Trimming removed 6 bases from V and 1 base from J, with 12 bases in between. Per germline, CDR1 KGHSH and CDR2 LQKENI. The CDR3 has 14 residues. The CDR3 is CASSPLPGNTEAFF. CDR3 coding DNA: TGTGCCAGCTCTCCCCTACCCGGGAACACTGAAGCTTTCTTT.

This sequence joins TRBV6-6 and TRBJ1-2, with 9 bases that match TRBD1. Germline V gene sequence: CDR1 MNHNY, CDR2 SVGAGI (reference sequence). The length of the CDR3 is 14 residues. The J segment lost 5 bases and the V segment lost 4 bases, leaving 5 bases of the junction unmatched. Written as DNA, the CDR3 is TGTGCCAGCAGTTCGGGACAGGGAATGTATGGCTACACCTTC. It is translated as CASSSGQGMYGYTF.

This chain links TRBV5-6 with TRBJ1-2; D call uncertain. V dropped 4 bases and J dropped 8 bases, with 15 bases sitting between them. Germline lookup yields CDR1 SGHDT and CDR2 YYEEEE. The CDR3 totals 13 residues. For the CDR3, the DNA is TGTGCCAGCAGCCTCCTCGGAGAAATGGGCTACACCTTC. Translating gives CASSLLGEMGYTF. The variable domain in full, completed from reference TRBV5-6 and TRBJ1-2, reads DAGVTQSPTHLIKTRGQQVTLRCSPKSGHDTVSWYQQALGQGPQFIFQYYEEEERQRGNFPDRFSGHQFPNYSSELNVNALLLGDSALYLCASSLLGEMGYTFGSGTRLTVV.

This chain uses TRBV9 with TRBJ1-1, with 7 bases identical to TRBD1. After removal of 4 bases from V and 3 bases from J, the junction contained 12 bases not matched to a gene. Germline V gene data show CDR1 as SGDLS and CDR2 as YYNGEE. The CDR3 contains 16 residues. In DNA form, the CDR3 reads TGTGCCAGCAGCTCACTACGAACCAGGGGGGACACTGAAGCTTTCTTT. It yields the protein CASSSLRTRGDTEAFF.

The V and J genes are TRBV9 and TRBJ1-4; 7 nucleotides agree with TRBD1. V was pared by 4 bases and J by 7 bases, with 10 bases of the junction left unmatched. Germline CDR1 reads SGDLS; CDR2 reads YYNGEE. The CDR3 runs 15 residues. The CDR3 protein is CASSPRQGQVEKLFF. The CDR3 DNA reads TGTGCCAGCAGCCCTCGACAGGGTCAGGTTGAAAAACTGTTTTTT. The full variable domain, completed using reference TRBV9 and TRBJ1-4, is DSGVTQTPKHLITATGQRVTLRCSPRSGDLSVYWYQQSLDQGLQFLIQYYNGEERAKGNILERFSAQQFPDLHSELNLSSLELGDSALYFCASSPRQGQVEKLFFGSGTQLSVL.